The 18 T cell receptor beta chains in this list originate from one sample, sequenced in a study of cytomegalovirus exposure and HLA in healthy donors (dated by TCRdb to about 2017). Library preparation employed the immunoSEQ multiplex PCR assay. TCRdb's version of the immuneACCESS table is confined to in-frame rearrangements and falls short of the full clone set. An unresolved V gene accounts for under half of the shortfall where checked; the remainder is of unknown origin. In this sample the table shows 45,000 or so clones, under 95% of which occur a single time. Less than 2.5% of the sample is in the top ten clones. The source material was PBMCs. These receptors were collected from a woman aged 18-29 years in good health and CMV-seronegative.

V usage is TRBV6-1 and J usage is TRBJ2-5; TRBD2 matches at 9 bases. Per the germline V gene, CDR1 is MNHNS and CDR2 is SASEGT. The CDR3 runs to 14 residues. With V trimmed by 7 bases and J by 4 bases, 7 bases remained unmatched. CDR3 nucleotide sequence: TGTGCCAGCACTTATGCGGGAGGGGGAGAGACCCAGTACTTC. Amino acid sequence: CASTYAGGGETQYF.

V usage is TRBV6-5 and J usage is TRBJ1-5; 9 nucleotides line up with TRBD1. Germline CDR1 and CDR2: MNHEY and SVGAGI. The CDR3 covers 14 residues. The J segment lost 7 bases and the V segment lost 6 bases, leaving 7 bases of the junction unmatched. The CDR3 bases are TGTGCCAGCAGGCAACAGGGGGCAGGGCAGCCCCAGCATTTT. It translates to CASRQQGAGQPQHF.

The chain's CDR3 is CASSRSSSGGTGELFF. The CDR3 region has the DNA TGTGCCAGCAGCCGAAGTAGTAGCGGGGGCACCGGGGAGCTGTTTTTT. The chain joins TRBV9 to TRBJ2-2; TRBD2 matches 9 bases. CDR3 length: 16 residues. Trimming removed 4 bases from V and 4 bases from J; junction bases left unmatched: 8. Germline CDR1 reads SGDLS; CDR2 reads YYNGEE.

This CDR3 reads CASSILLAGGPNTDTQYF. The CDR3 DNA is TGTGCCAGCAGTATCCTACTAGCGGGAGGGCCGAACACAGATACGCAGTATTTT. This chain connects TRBV27 to TRBJ2-3; 13 bases match TRBD2. Germline lookup yields CDR1 MNHEY and CDR2 SMNVEV (reference sequence). The trim removed 5 bases at V and 2 bases at J, leaving 10 bases unmatched. The CDR3 is 18 amino acids.

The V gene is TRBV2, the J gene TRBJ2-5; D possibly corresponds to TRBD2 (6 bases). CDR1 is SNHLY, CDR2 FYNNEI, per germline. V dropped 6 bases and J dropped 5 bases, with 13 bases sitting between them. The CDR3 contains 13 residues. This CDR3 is CASREGLVETQYF. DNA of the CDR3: TGTGCCAGCAGGGAGGGGTTAGTGGAGACCCAGTACTTC.

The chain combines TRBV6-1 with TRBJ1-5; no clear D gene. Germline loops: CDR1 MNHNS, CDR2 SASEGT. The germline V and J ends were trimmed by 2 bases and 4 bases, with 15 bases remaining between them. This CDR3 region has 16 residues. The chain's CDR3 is CASSERAGGWNQPQHF. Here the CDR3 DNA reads TGTGCCAGCAGTGAACGGGCGGGAGGCTGGAATCAGCCCCAGCATTTT.

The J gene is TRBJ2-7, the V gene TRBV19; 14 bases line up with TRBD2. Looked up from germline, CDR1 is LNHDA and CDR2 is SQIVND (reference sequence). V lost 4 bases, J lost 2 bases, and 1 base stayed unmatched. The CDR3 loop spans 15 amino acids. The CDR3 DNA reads TGTGCCAGTAGTACGGGACTAGCGGGAGCCTACGAGCAGTACTTC. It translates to CASSTGLAGAYEQYF.

The CDR3 spells CASSLGQGAWYTEAFF. CDR3 bases: TGTGCCAGCAGTCTGGGACAGGGGGCATGGTACACTGAAGCTTTCTTT. V and J are TRBV28 and TRBJ1-1; 12 bases match TRBD1. The germline V gene has CDR1 MDHEN and CDR2 SYDVKM. The CDR3 is 16 amino acids. Unmatched junction bases numbered 7, after V lost 5 bases and J lost 3 bases.

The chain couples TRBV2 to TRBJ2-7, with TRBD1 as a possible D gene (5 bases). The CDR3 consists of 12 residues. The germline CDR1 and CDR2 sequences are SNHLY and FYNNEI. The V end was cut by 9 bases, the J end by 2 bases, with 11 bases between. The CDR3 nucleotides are TGTGCCAGTCAGGGCGGAACCTACGAGCAGTACTTC. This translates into CASQGGTYEQYF.

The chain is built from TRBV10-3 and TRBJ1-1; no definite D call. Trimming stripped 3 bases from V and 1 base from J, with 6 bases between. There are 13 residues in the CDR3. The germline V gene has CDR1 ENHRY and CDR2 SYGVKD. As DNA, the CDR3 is TGTGCCATCAGTGATTCCAAGAACACTGAAGCTTTCTTT. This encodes CAISDSKNTEAFF.

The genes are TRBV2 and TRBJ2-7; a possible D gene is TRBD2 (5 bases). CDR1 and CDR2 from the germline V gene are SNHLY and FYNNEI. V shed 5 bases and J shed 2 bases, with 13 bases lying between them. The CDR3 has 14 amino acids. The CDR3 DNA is TGTGCCAGCAGTTCCGGGGTCCTAGCCTACGAGCAGTACTTC. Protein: CASSSGVLAYEQYF.

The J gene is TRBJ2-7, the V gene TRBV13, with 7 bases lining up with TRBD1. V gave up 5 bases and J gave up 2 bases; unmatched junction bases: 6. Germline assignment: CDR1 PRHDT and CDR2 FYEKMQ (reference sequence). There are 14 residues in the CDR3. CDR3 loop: CASSPQTGTYEQYF. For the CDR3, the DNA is TGTGCCAGCAGCCCGCAGACAGGGACCTACGAGCAGTACTTC.

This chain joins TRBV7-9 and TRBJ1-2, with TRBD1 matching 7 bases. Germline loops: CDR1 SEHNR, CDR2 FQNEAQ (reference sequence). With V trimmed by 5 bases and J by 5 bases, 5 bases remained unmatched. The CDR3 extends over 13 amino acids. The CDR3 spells CASSVTGVYGYTF. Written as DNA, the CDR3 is TGTGCCAGCAGCGTAACAGGGGTGTATGGCTACACCTTC.

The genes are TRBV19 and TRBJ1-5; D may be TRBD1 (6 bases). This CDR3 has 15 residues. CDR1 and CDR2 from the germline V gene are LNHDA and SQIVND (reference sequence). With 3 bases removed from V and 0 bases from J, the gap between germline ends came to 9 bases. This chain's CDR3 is CASSIQTGSNQPQHF. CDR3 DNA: TGTGCCAGTAGTATTCAGACAGGTAGCAATCAGCCCCAGCATTTT. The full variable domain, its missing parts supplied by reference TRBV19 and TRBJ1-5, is DGGITQSPKYLFRKEGQNVTLSCEQNLNHDAMYWYRQDPGQGLRLIYYSQIVNDFQKGDIAEGYSVSREKKESFPLTVTSAQKNPTAFYLCASSIQTGSNQPQHFGDGTRLSIL.

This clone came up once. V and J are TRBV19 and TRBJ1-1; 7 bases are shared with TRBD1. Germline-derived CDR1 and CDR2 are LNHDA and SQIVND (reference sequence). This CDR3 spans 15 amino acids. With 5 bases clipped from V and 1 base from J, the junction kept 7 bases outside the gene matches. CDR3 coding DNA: TGTGCCAGTAGTGTTCGACAGGGTCGGAACACTGAAGCTTTCTTT. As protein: CASSVRQGRNTEAFF.

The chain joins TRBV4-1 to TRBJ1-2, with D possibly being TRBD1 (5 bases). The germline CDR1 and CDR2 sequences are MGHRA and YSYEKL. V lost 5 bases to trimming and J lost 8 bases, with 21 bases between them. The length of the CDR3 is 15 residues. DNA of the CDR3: TGCGCCAGCAGCAATCGTTCGGGGGGGTTGCGGGGCTACACCTTC. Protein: CASSNRSGGLRGYTF.

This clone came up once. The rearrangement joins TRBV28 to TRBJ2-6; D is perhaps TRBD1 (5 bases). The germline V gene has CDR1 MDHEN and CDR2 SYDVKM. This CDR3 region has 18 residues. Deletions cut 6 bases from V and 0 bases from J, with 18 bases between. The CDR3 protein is CASRQTGIGSSGANVLTF. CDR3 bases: TGTGCCAGCAGACAAACAGGTATAGGGTCCTCTGGGGCCAACGTCCTGACTTTC.

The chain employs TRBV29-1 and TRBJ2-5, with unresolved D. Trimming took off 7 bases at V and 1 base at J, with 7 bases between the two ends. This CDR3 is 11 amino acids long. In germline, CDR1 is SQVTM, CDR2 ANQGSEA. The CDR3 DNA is TGCAGCGGGGCTCGCCAAGAGACCCAGTACTTC. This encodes CSGARQETQYF.